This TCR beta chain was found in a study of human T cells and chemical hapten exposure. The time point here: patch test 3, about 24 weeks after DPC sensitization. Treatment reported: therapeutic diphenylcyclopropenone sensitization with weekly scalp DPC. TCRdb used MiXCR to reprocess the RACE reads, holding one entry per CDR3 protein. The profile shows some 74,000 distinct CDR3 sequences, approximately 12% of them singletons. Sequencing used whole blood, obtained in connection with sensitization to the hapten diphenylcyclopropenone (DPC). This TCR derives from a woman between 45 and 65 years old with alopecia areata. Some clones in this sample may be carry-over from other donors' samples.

The CDR3 reads CSARLAGHPGELFF. DNA of the CDR3: TGCAGTGCTAGACTAGCGGGACATCCGGGGGAGCTGTTTTTT. V usage is TRBV20-1 and J usage is TRBJ2-2; 9 bases match TRBD2. The CDR3 length is 14 residues. J gave up 8 bases and V 2 bases, and 6 bases lay outside the gene matches. Germline-derived CDR1 and CDR2 are DFQATT and SNEGSKA (reference sequence).